These 24 T cell receptor beta chains were sequenced from one sample in a study of CD8 T cells in Susac syndrome. RNA, at about 0.45 to 1 ug, was reverse transcribed with random hexamers. TCRdb analysed the immunoSEQ multiplex PCR reads with MiXCR anew, one entry per CDR3 protein. This sample yields some 150,000 distinct CDR3 sequences, of which roughly 94% are seen a single time; around 0.08% belongs to the top ten. The source material was CD4+ T cells from PBMCs. The source of these receptors is a human donor in good health.

The chain combines TRBV7-9 with TRBJ1-1; tentatively, D is TRBD1 (5 bases). The CDR3 contains 14 residues. CDR1 and CDR2 (germline): SEHNR, FQNEAQ (reference sequence). Trimming stripped 5 bases from V and 1 base from J, with 11 bases between. CDR3: CASSPEGTNTEAFF. The CDR3 DNA reads TGTGCCAGCAGCCCCGAAGGGACGAACACTGAAGCTTTCTTT.

The rearrangement uses TRBV10-3 and TRBJ2-2; 8 nucleotides align to TRBD2. The CDR3 loop spans 16 amino acids. J was trimmed by 0 bases and V by 4 bases; bases with no gene match: 4. Germline CDR1 ENHRY, CDR2 SYGVKD. CDR3 in amino acids: CAISGLANANTGELFF. The CDR3, as DNA: TGTGCCATCAGTGGACTAGCGAACGCGAACACCGGGGAGCTGTTTTTT.

This clonotype was seen just once. The chain is built from TRBV20-1 and TRBJ1-1, with 10 bases fitting TRBD1. Germline V lookup: CDR1 DFQATT, CDR2 SNEGSKA (reference sequence). The CDR3 extends over 14 amino acids. The ends lost 5 bases at V and 4 bases at J; junction bases unmatched: 7. Here the CDR3 DNA reads TGCAGTGCTCCCGGACAGGGGGAGAGCACTGAAGCTTTCTTT. This encodes CSAPGQGESTEAFF.

The chain is built from TRBV3-1 and TRBJ1-1; weak D call: TRBD1 (5 bases). V shed 2 bases and J shed 7 bases, with 14 bases lying between them. This CDR3 spans 14 amino acids. The germline gives CDR1 LGHDT, CDR2 YNNKEL (reference sequence). CDR3 coding DNA: TGTGCCAGCAGCCAACGAGACAGCATAAATGAAGCTTTCTTT. It encodes CASSQRDSINEAFF. Drawing the rest from reference TRBV3-1 and TRBJ1-1, the complete variable domain is DTAVSQTPKYLVTQMGNDKSIKCEQNLGHDTMYWYKQDSKKFLKIMFSYNNKELIINETVPNRFSPKSPDKAHLNLHINSLELGDSAVYFCASSQRDSINEAFFGQGTRLTVV.

The chain combines TRBV27 with TRBJ2-4; 7 bases are shared with TRBD1. J lost 4 bases, V lost 5 bases, and 11 bases had no gene match. The CDR3 is 16 residues long. The germline V gene has CDR1 MNHEY and CDR2 SMNVEV (reference sequence). CDR3 protein: CASSPLYRGEKNIQYF. CDR3 sequence (DNA): TGTGCCAGCAGTCCCCTATACAGGGGAGAAAAAAACATTCAGTACTTC.

This rearrangement joins TRBV30 to TRBJ1-1; no clear D gene. Germline assignment: CDR1 GTSNPN and CDR2 SVGIG (reference sequence). The length of the CDR3 is 11 residues. V was clipped by 5 bases and J by 7 bases, with 11 bases between them. The CDR3 DNA reads as TGTGCCTGGGCCCTCGGGTTTGAAGCTTTCTTT. This sequence encodes CAWALGFEAFF.

The genes are TRBV5-1 and TRBJ2-3; D possibly matches TRBD1 or TRBD2 (5 bases each). The CDR3 spans 16 residues. Trimming removed 0 bases from V and 2 bases from J, with 13 bases in between. Looked up from germline, CDR1 is SGHRS and CDR2 is YFSETQ. CDR3 in DNA: TGCGCCAGCAGCTTGGTGTCGGGACCGTTCACAGATACGCAGTATTTT. This gives the protein CASSLVSGPFTDTQYF. Full variable domain (rest looked up from reference TRBV5-1 and TRBJ2-3): KAGVTQTPRYLIKTRGQQVTLSCSPISGHRSVSWYQQTPGQGLQFLFEYFSETQRNKGNFPGRFSGRQFSNSRSEMNVSTLELGDSALYLCASSLVSGPFTDTQYFGPGTRLTVL.

This clonotype appeared a single time. The genes are TRBV7-9 and TRBJ2-7, with TRBD1 identical over 7 bases. CDR3 length: 14 residues. V shed 3 bases, J shed 2 bases, and the junction held 4 bases outside the gene matches. The germline CDR1 and CDR2 sequences are SEHNR and FQNEAQ (reference sequence). Here the CDR3 reads CASSFDRVTYEQYF. CDR3 nucleotides: TGTGCCAGCAGCTTCGACAGGGTGACCTACGAGCAGTACTTC.

DNA for the CDR3: TGTGCCAGCCGCCCACAGGGGATTAACTATGGCTACACCTTC. Translating gives CASRPQGINYGYTF. This chain joins TRBV27 and TRBJ1-2; 7 positions match TRBD1. V shed 8 bases and J 1 base; nucleotides not matched to a gene: 7. The CDR3 has 14 residues. The germline gives CDR1 MNHEY, CDR2 SMNVEV (reference sequence).

V and J are TRBV6-2 or TRBV6-3 and TRBJ2-3; tentative D call: TRBD2 (5 bases). The CDR3 runs to 14 residues. Trimming shortened V by 5 bases and J by 1 base, and 10 bases separated the two germline ends. Germline V gives CDR1 MNHEY, CDR2 SVGEGT. The CDR3 sequence is CASSPSGGTDTQYF. The DNA of the CDR3 is TGTGCCAGCAGTCCGAGCGGAGGCACAGATACGCAGTATTTT.

V usage is TRBV3-1 and J usage is TRBJ2-1; possible D gene TRBD2, 5 bases. This CDR3 spans 15 amino acids. The V and J ends lost 0 bases and 3 bases respectively, with 9 bases between them. Germline-derived CDR1 and CDR2 are LGHDT and YNNKEL (reference sequence). CDR3 sequence: CASSQEPGIYNEQFF. The CDR3 DNA sequence: TGTGCCAGCAGCCAAGAACCGGGGATCTACAATGAGCAGTTCTTC.

CDR3 nucleotides: TGTGCCAGCAGCTCCCCCACCGGCGAGCAGTACTTC. It specifies CASSSPTGEQYF. The J gene is TRBJ2-7, the V gene TRBV3-1; unclear D gene. The CDR3 sequence is 12 residues long. In germline, CDR1 is LGHDT, CDR2 YNNKEL (reference sequence). V was trimmed by 5 bases and J by 6 bases, leaving 11 bases between them.

The chain carries TRBV20-1 and TRBJ2-2, with 7 bases aligning to TRBD1. Germline V gene sequence: CDR1 DFQATT, CDR2 SNEGSKA (reference sequence). V dropped 6 bases and J dropped 6; count of bases not matched to a gene: 10. The CDR3 runs 14 residues. The CDR3 region is CSANTRGSAGELFF. The DNA for the CDR3 is TGCAGTGCCAATACCAGGGGGTCAGCCGGGGAGCTGTTTTTT.

The J gene is TRBJ1-1, the V gene TRBV5-1, with no clear D. The V gene's germline CDR1 is SGHRS and CDR2 YFSETQ. The length of the CDR3 is 13 residues. Trimming left V 5 bases short and J 2 bases short, with 10 bases between. The CDR3, as DNA: TGCGCCAGCAGACTAGTGGGAAACACTGAAGCTTTCTTT. The encoded protein is CASRLVGNTEAFF.

CDR3 sequence reads: CASSPRTADTQYF. The DNA of the CDR3 is TGTGCCAGCTCACCTAGGACAGCAGATACGCAGTATTTT. The chain couples TRBV18 to TRBJ2-3, with a weak D call TRBD1 (6 bases). Germline-derived CDR1 and CDR2 are KGHSH and LQKENI. The CDR3 sequence is 13 residues long. V lost 3 bases, J lost 4 bases, and 8 bases lay in between. The entire variable domain, with the rest obtained from reference TRBV18 and TRBJ2-3, is as follows: NAGVMQNPRHLVRRRGQEARLRCSPMKGHSHVYWYRQLPEEGLKFMVYLQKENIIDESGMPKERFSAEFPKEGPSILRIQQVVRGDSAAYFCASSPRTADTQYFGPGTRLTVL.

This clonotype has just one count. The V call is TRBV3-1, the J call TRBJ1-3; D uncertain. V lost 5 bases and J lost 0, with 2 bases in between. Per germline, CDR1 LGHDT and CDR2 YNNKEL (reference sequence). CDR3 length: 12 amino acids. Here the CDR3 reads CASSNSGNTIYF. CDR3 DNA: TGTGCCAGCAGCAACTCTGGAAACACCATATATTTT.

J is TRBJ2-1 and V is TRBV20-1; 10 nucleotides line up with TRBD1. The ends lost 8 bases at V and 1 base at J; junction bases unmatched: 5. The CDR3 runs to 14 residues. CDR1 and CDR2 (germline): DFQATT, SNEGSKA (reference sequence). The CDR3: CSSPGQGSYNEQFF. The CDR3 nucleotides are TGCAGTTCCCCGGGACAGGGGTCCTACAATGAGCAGTTCTTC.

This chain joins TRBV7-2 and TRBJ2-1, with D possibly TRBD1 on 6 matching bases. Per germline, CDR1 SGHTA and CDR2 FQGNSA. CDR3 size: 16 residues. The germline V and J ends were trimmed by 5 bases and 3 bases, with 17 bases remaining between them. In DNA form, the CDR3 reads TGTGCCAGCAGCCTTGAGGGGGTTGGTTTCTACAATGAGCAGTTCTTC. Protein: CASSLEGVGFYNEQFF. The full variable domain, in which reference TRBV7-2 and TRBJ2-1 provide the parts outside the CDR3, is GAGVSQSPSNKVTEKGKDVELRCDPISGHTALYWYRQSLGQGLEFLIYFQGNSAPDKSGLPSDRFSAERTGGSVSTLTIQRTQQEDSAVYLCASSLEGVGFYNEQFFGPGTRLTVL.

DNA of the CDR3: TGTGCCAGCAGCACCCTGACAGGGTTCATGAACACTGAAGCTTTCTTT. It encodes CASSTLTGFMNTEAFF. This chain uses TRBV3-1 with TRBJ1-1; 7 bases map to TRBD1. CDR1 and CDR2 (germline): LGHDT, YNNKEL (reference sequence). Trimming cost V 5 bases and J 0 bases; bases outside gene matches: 9. This CDR3 region has 16 residues.

The gene calls are TRBV7-9 and TRBJ1-4, with D unclear. Germline V gives CDR1 SEHNR, CDR2 FQNEAQ (reference sequence). This CDR3 is built from 9 residues. V was clipped by 10 bases and J by 7 bases, with 4 bases between them. The CDR3 nucleotides read TGTGCCATCAGTGAAAAACTGTTTTTT. Translation gives CAISEKLFF.

A single count supports this clonotype. The chain carries TRBV21-1 and TRBJ1-5; TRBD1 was called by the table and not checked on the DNA. TRBV21-1 is flagged as a pseudogene. The length of the CDR3 is 15 residues. CDR3 nucleotides: TGTGCCAGCAGCAAAGCCTGGGGGAGCAATCAGCCCCAGCATTTT. Its protein product is CASSKAWGSNQPQHF.

The chain recombines TRBV3-1 with TRBJ1-1; tentative D call: TRBD1 (5 bases). The CDR3 is 15 amino acids. CDR1 is LGHDT and CDR2 is YNNKEL in the germline V gene (reference sequence). The ends were cut back, 5 bases at V and 0 bases at J, with 13 bases in the middle. The DNA of the CDR3 is TGTGCCAGCAGCTACCCGGGACGGTTGAACACTGAAGCTTTCTTT. It codes for CASSYPGRLNTEAFF.

The table lists this clonotype with a few counts. This sequence joins TRBV10-3 and TRBJ2-7; 11 bases are a match to TRBD2. This CDR3 contains 14 residues. CDR1 is ENHRY and CDR2 is SYGVKD in the germline V gene. V gave up 5 bases and J gave up 4 bases; unmatched junction bases: 4. The chain's CDR3 is CAISKLAGEYEQYF. CDR3 coding DNA: TGTGCCATCAGTAAACTAGCGGGAGAGTACGAGCAGTACTTC.

The chain recombines TRBV7-7 with TRBJ2-1; a weak D match, TRBD2 (6 bases). CDR1 and CDR2 (germline): SSHAT, FNYEAQ (reference sequence). The CDR3 runs 14 residues. V shed 0 bases and J shed 7 bases, with 10 bases lying between them. The CDR3 sequence: CASSLAGLENEQFF. In DNA form, the CDR3 reads TGTGCCAGCAGCTTAGCGGGACTGGAAAATGAGCAGTTCTTC.